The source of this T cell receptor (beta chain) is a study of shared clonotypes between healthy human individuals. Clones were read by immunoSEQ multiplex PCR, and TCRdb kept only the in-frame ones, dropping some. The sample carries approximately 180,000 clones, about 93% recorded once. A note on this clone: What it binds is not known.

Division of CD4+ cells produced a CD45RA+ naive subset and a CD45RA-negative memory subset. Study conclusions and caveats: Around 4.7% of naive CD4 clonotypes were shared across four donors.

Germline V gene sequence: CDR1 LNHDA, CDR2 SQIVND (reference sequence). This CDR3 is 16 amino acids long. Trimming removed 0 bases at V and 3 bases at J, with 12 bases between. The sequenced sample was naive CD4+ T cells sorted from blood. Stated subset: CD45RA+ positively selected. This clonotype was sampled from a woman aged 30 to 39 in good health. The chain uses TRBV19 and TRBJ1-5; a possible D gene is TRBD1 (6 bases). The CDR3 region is CASSIEAGVANQPQHF. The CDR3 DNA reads TGTGCCAGTAGTATAGAGGCAGGGGTAGCCAATCAGCCCCAGCATTTT. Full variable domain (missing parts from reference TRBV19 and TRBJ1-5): DGGITQSPKYLFRKEGQNVTLSCEQNLNHDAMYWYRQDPGQGLRLIYYSQIVNDFQKGDIAEGYSVSREKKESFPLTVTSAQKNPTAFYLCASSIEAGVANQPQHFGDGTRLSIL.